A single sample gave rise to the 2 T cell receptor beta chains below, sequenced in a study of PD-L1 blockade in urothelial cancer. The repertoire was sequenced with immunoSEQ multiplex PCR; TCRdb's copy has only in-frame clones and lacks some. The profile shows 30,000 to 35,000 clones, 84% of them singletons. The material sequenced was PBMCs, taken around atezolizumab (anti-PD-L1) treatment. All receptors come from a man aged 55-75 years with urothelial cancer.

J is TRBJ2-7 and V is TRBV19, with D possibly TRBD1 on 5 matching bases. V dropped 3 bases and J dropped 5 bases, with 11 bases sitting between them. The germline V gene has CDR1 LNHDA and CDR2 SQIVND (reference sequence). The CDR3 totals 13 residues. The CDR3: CASSMGRDDEQYF. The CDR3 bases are TGTGCCAGTAGTATGGGCAGGGATGACGAGCAGTACTTC.

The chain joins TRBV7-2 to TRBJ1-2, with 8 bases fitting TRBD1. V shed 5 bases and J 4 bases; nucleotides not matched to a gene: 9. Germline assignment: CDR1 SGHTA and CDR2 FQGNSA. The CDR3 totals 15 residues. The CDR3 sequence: CASSNLQGAGYGYTF. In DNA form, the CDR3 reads TGTGCCAGCAGCAATCTTCAGGGGGCGGGCTATGGCTACACCTTC.